Listed below are T cell receptor beta chains from one sample, sequenced in a study of cytomegalovirus exposure and HLA in healthy donors. The protocol was immunoSEQ multiplex PCR, while the TCRdb copy is restricted to in-frame clones and leaves out a portion. The table lists under 200,000 clones, under 90% of them singletons. What was sequenced was PBMCs. These receptors were obtained from a man aged 25-45 years in good health and CMV-seronegative. Both conserved end residues are part of each CDR3. A D gene is named only where the DNA matches it firmly. A clone size is listed for some rows: how often the clone was seen (once, few, many), or a class if it is expanded.

V gene,clone size,J gene,D gene,CDR3 protein,CDR3 DNA
TRBV19,-,TRBJ1-4,-,CASSPQGRGTGLFF,TGTGCCAGTAGTCCCCAGGGTCGGGGGACGGGGCTGTTTTTT
TRBV7-9,-,TRBJ2-5,-,CASSLVTSEETQYF,TGTGCCAGCAGCTTAGTTACTTCTGAGGAGACCCAGTACTTC
TRBV6-5,-,TRBJ1-6,-,CASSYPGIPLHF,TGTGCCAGCAGTTACCCGGGTATCCCCCTCCACTTT
TRBV2,-,TRBJ1-5,TRBD1,CASRDRGPQPQHF,TGTGCCAGCAGGGACAGGGGGCCTCAGCCCCAGCATTTT
TRBV27,-,TRBJ1-2,TRBD1,CASSPSTGVYGYTF,TGTGCCAGCAGCCCCTCAACAGGGGTCTATGGCTACACCTTC
TRBV6-1,-,TRBJ1-1,-,CASSLNEKMNTEAFF,TGTGCCAGCAGTTTAAATGAGAAGATGAACACTGAAGCTTTCTTT
TRBV6-5,-,TRBJ2-7,-,CASSRGTPLRNEQYF,TGTGCCAGCAGCCGCGGGACCCCCCTCCGGAACGAGCAGTACTTC
TRBV5-6,-,TRBJ2-7,TRBD2,CASSLGLAGAEYEQYF,TGTGCCAGCAGCTTGGGACTAGCGGGGGCCGAGTACGAGCAGTACTTC
TRBV9,-,TRBJ2-5,TRBD2,CASSYGGVYQETQYF,TGTGCCAGCAGCTACGGGGGGGTGTACCAAGAGACCCAGTACTTC
TRBV30,-,TRBJ2-1,-,CAWSGKGQENNEQFF,TGTGCCTGGAGTGGAAAGGGGCAGGAGAACAATGAGCAGTTCTTC
TRBV9,-,TRBJ1-4,-,CASSVRGTTNEKLFF,TGTGCCAGCAGCGTAAGGGGGACAACTAATGAAAAACTGTTTTTT
TRBV25-1,few,TRBJ1-3,TRBD1,CASSLGQGGINTIYF,TGTGCCAGCAGTCTGGGACAGGGGGGGATCAACACCATATATTTT
TRBV6-1,few,TRBJ1-1,-,CASSDTVNTEAFF,TGTGCCAGCAGTGATACGGTGAACACTGAAGCTTTCTTT
TRBV11-2,-,TRBJ1-2,-,CASSSGQGHYGYTF,TGTGCCAGCAGCTCAGGACAAGGCCACTATGGCTACACCTTC
TRBV30,-,TRBJ2-5,TRBD2,CAWSVSVGLAGEETQYF,TGTGCCTGGAGTGTGTCTGTCGGACTAGCGGGAGAAGAGACCCAGTACTTC
TRBV4-1,-,TRBJ2-2,-,CASSQVGGRGTGELFF,TGCGCCAGCAGCCAAGTCGGCGGGCGGGGCACCGGGGAGCTGTTTTTT
TRBV19,-,TRBJ1-5,-,CASSKQSNQPQHF,TGTGCCAGTAGTAAACAGAGCAATCAGCCCCAGCATTTT
TRBV5-1,few,TRBJ2-1,-,CASSLAPDGAEQFF,TGCGCCAGCAGCTTGGCCCCGGATGGGGCTGAGCAGTTCTTC
TRBV28,-,TRBJ2-3,-,CASSSLRGGDTQYF,TGTGCCAGCAGTTCTCTAAGAGGAGGGGATACGCAGTATTTT
TRBV7-9,-,TRBJ1-2,-,CASSLGGPGYTF,TGTGCCAGCAGCCTGGGGGGTCCTGGCTACACCTTC
TRBV5-6,-,TRBJ1-3,-,CASSLGQSSGNTIYF,TGTGCCAGCAGCTTGGGACAGAGCTCTGGAAACACCATATATTTT
TRBV27,-,TRBJ1-1,-,CASSLDLLNTEAFF,TGTGCCAGCAGTTTAGACTTACTGAACACTGAAGCTTTCTTT
TRBV5-1,-,TRBJ2-5,TRBD2,CASSQAGSGDQETQYF,TGCGCCAGCAGCCAAGCGGGTAGCGGGGACCAAGAGACCCAGTACTTC
TRBV5-4,-,TRBJ2-3,TRBD2,CASTQGAGGNTDTQYF,TGTGCCAGCACCCAGGGTGCGGGGGGAAACACAGATACGCAGTATTTT
TRBV7-2,-,TRBJ1-2,TRBD1,CASSLEGWGQGDF,TGTGCCAGCAGCTTAGAGGGCTGGGGACAGGGTGACTTC
TRBV7-9,-,TRBJ1-2,-,CASSLVQDLYGYTF,TGTGCCAGCAGCTTAGTCCAGGATCTCTATGGCTACACCTTC
TRBV28,-,TRBJ1-5,TRBD1,CASSLSGQANQPQHF,TGTGCCAGCAGTTTATCGGGACAGGCTAATCAGCCCCAGCATTTT
TRBV9,-,TRBJ2-7,TRBD1,CASSVDGTGGSYEQYF,TGTGCCAGCAGCGTAGATGGGACAGGGGGATCCTACGAGCAGTACTTC
TRBV7-9,-,TRBJ1-1,-,CSSSLSYTEAFF,TGTTCCAGCAGCTTATCCTACACTGAAGCTTTCTTT
TRBV29-1,-,TRBJ1-2,-,CSVPFRPQGGYTF,TGCAGCGTTCCATTCCGGCCTCAGGGAGGCTACACCTTC
TRBV6-5,-,TRBJ1-4,-,CASSYSALREKLFF,TGTGCCAGCAGTTACTCGGCTTTACGAGAAAAACTGTTTTTT
TRBV7-2,-,TRBJ1-2,TRBD1,CASSSGTGGIGYTF,TGTGCCAGCAGCTCCGGGACAGGGGGCATCGGCTACACCTTC
TRBV11-3,-,TRBJ2-7,TRBD1,CASSFTRQGVNEQYF,TGTGCCAGCAGCTTCACGAGACAGGGCGTCAACGAGCAGTACTTC